This T cell receptor (beta chain) was captured by sequencing in a study of blood T cell repertoires in COVID-19. Study at large: Collection of acute and convalescent COVID-19 samples took place in the United States, Italy and Spain.

In the original processing: From reference gene primer amplification, estimates of nucleated cell counts were derived. Some clones are missing from TCRdb's copy, which holds only in-frame ones; the method was immunoSEQ multiplex PCR. The DNA was the basis for D and trimming; V, J and clone size are from that table. The sample records 75,000 to 80,000 clones, approximately 78% being singletons. Trimming took 3 bases from V and 7 from J; bases not matched to a gene: 6. The length of the CDR3 is 13 residues. Germline values: CDR1 DFQATT, CDR2 SNEGSKA (reference sequence). Sequenced sample: peripheral blood. The chain is built from TRBV20-1 and TRBJ1-1, with 9 bases fitting TRBD1. The receptor was derived from a woman between 55 and 75 years old with acute or convalescent COVID-19. Here the CDR3 reads CSASRTGEGEAFF. In nucleotides, the CDR3 is TGCAGTGCTAGTAGGACAGGGGAGGGTGAAGCTTTCTTT.